These 11 T cell receptor beta chains were sequenced from one sample in a study of T-cell reconstitution after alpha-beta-depleted transplantation in children. Researchers prepared the TCRbeta library using unique molecular identifiers, the study reports. TCRdb ran MiXCR on the PCR reads and lists one entry per CDR3 protein. This sample has 500,000 or so distinct CDR3 sequences, with about 10% found just once. The sequenced sample was PBMCs, mostly from graft donor cells, obtained 180 days after TCRalphabeta/CD19-depleted stem cell transplant. The receptors shown here come from a female patient aged 2-15 years who had a stem cell transplant for aplastic anemia, so the T cells may come from the graft donor.

The chain recombines TRBV7-9 with TRBJ2-5; D unresolved. CDR3 size: 13 residues. V dropped 2 bases and J dropped 1 base, with 5 bases sitting between them. The germline V gene has CDR1 SEHNR and CDR2 FQNEAQ (reference sequence). CDR3 bases: TGTGCCAGCAGCTTACACGGCCAAGAGACCCAGTACTTC. Protein: CASSLHGQETQYF.

V and J are TRBV6-5 and TRBJ1-2; TRBD1 matches 8 bases. The CDR3 extends over 15 amino acids. Trimming cost V 2 bases and J 6 bases; bases outside gene matches: 8. Germline CDR1 is MNHEY and CDR2 is SVGAGI. This CDR3 reads CASSYIGGTGDGYTF. The CDR3 DNA reads as TGTGCCAGCAGTTACATAGGGGGGACAGGAGATGGCTACACCTTC.

The V and J genes are TRBV11-2 and TRBJ2-7; TRBD2 matches at 11 bases. The ends lost 1 base at V and 4 bases at J; junction bases unmatched: 15. CDR1 is SGHAT and CDR2 is FQNNGV in the germline V gene. The CDR3 has 19 residues. The chain's CDR3 is CASSLGPSGRKDKRYEQYF. The CDR3 DNA follows: TGTGCCAGCAGCTTAGGCCCTAGCGGGAGGAAAGATAAGAGATACGAGCAGTACTTC.

In this sample, this clonotype turned up a few times. This rearrangement joins TRBV5-1 to TRBJ2-6, with D uncertain. The CDR3 covers 16 residues. V was trimmed by 0 bases and J by 3 bases, leaving 10 bases between them. Germline CDR1 is SGHRS and CDR2 is YFSETQ. The CDR3 coding sequence is TGCGCCAGCAGCTTGGTGGTAAGCCGTGGGGCCAACGTCCTGACTTTC. This codes for CASSLVVSRGANVLTF.

The table lists this clonotype with a few counts. The chain couples TRBV2 to TRBJ2-7, with TRBD2 as a possible D gene (5 bases). The V gene's germline CDR1 is SNHLY and CDR2 FYNNEI. CDR3 size: 14 residues. The ends were cut back, 4 bases at V and 7 bases at J, with 17 bases in the middle. The CDR3 spells CASSVRRDLREQYF. The CDR3 DNA sequence: TGTGCCAGCAGTGTTAGACGGGATCTAAGGGAGCAGTACTTC. The whole variable domain, filled in from reference TRBV2 and TRBJ2-7, reads EPEVTQTPSHQVTQMGQEVILRCVPISNHLYFYWYRQILGQKVEFLVSFYNNEISEKSEIFDDQFSVERPDGSNFTLKIRSTKLEDSAMYFCASSVRRDLREQYFGPGTRLTVT.

This clonotype has at least ten counts. The rearrangement links TRBV29-1 to TRBJ2-1; D might be TRBD1 or TRBD2, each matching 5 bases. Trimming removed 5 bases at V and 6 bases at J, with 29 bases between. Germline CDR1 reads SQVTM; CDR2 reads ANQGSEA. This CDR3 is 18 amino acids long. The chain's CDR3 is CSVKRLRRDPLYINEQFF. CDR3 coding DNA: TGCAGCGTTAAAAGACTCCGCCGGGACCCCCTTTATATCAATGAGCAGTTCTTC.

This chain's CDR3 is CAISGFGGYEQYV. In DNA, the CDR3 is TGTGCCATCAGTGGGTTCGGGGGCTACGAGCAGTACGTC. The chain joins TRBV10-3 to TRBJ2-7; D is possibly TRBD2 (6 bases). This CDR3 is built from 13 residues. Trimming removed 4 bases at V and 3 bases at J, with 10 bases between. Germline CDR1 ENHRY, CDR2 SYGVKD.

The chain couples TRBV7-8 to TRBJ2-1; the match to TRBD1 covers 7 bases. The CDR3 covers 17 residues. Germline trimming cut 8 bases from V and 0 bases from J; bases unmatched to any gene: 13. CDR1 and CDR2 from the germline V gene are SGHVS and FQNEAQ. Here the CDR3 reads CASLGTDPSSSYNEQFF. DNA of the CDR3: TGTGCCAGCCTTGGGACAGATCCTTCGAGCTCCTACAATGAGCAGTTCTTC. Together with reference TRBV7-8 and TRBJ2-1, the CDR3 gives the full variable domain: GAGVSQSPRYKVAKRGQDVALRCDPISGHVSLFWYQQALGQGPEFLTYFQNEAQLDKSGLPSDRFFAERPEGSVSTLKIQRTQQEDSAVYLCASLGTDPSSSYNEQFFGPGTRLTVL.

CDR3 nucleotides: TGTGCTAGTGGTCCCGGGACTTACAATCAGCCCCAGCATTTT. This translates into CASGPGTYNQPQHF. The chain has TRBV12-5 and TRBJ1-5; perhaps TRBD1 as D (5 bases). CDR1 is LGHNT, CDR2 FRNRAP, per germline. This CDR3 contains 14 residues. The V end lost 5 bases, the J end lost 3 bases, and 11 bases lay between the germline ends. The variable domain in full, completed from reference TRBV12-5 and TRBJ1-5, reads DARVTQTPRHKVTEMGQEVTMRCQPILGHNTVFWYRQTMMQGLELLAYFRNRAPLDDSGMPKDRFSAEMPDATLATLKIQPSEPRDSAVYFCASGPGTYNQPQHFGDGTRLSIL.

A few counts support this clonotype. The junction departs from the called germline gene at one end, perhaps through a read error. The chain has TRBV6-2 or TRBV6-3 and TRBJ2-1; 8 nucleotides line up with TRBD1. CDR3 length: 13 residues. Germline CDR1 is MNHEY and CDR2 is SVGEGT. The CDR3 region is CASRHYLPGQEKF. The CDR3 region has the DNA TGTGCCAGCAGGCACTACTTACCGGGACAGGAGAAGTTC.

The gene calls are TRBV28 and TRBJ2-1; D is undetermined. Trimming removed 6 bases from V and 6 bases from J, with 12 bases in between. The CDR3 has 13 amino acids. Germline CDR1 MDHEN, CDR2 SYDVKM. The DNA of the CDR3 is TGTGCCAGCAGGGTGGGAAGCTCCAATGAGCAGTTCTTC. Translated: CASRVGSSNEQFF.